The source of this T cell receptor (beta chain) is a study of cytomegalovirus exposure and HLA in healthy donors. Whole-study findings and limits: High specificity and sensitivity for cytomegalovirus status were reported for the classifier.

About this clone itself: Its antigen is still unknown.

Healthy bone marrow donors made up the donor group. The CDR3 runs to 14 residues. CDR1 is SGHKS, CDR2 YYEKEE, per germline (reference sequence). The ends were cut back, 4 bases at V and 2 bases at J, with 13 bases in the middle. Primers included in the PCR were 60 Vbeta and 13 Jbeta primers. The method was immunoSEQ multiplex PCR; TCRdb's version includes in-frame clones alone and lacks a portion of them. The sample holds approximately 200,000 clones, over 75% seen once. The receptor comes from a woman aged 45 to 65 in good health and CMV-seronegative. The sequenced sample was PBMCs. The genes are TRBV5-5 and TRBJ2-7; TRBD1 is a possible D gene (6 bases). The CDR3 nucleotides read TGTGCCAGCAGCCCCGGGGACATCCCCTACGAGCAGTACTTC. Its translation is CASSPGDIPYEQYF. The variable domain in full, with the rest retrieved from reference TRBV5-5 and TRBJ2-7, is DAGVTQSPTHLIKTRGQQVTLRCSPISGHKSVSWYQQVLGQGPQFIFQYYEKEERGRGNFPDRFSARQFPNYSSELNVNALLLGDSALYLCASSPGDIPYEQYFGPGTRLTVT.